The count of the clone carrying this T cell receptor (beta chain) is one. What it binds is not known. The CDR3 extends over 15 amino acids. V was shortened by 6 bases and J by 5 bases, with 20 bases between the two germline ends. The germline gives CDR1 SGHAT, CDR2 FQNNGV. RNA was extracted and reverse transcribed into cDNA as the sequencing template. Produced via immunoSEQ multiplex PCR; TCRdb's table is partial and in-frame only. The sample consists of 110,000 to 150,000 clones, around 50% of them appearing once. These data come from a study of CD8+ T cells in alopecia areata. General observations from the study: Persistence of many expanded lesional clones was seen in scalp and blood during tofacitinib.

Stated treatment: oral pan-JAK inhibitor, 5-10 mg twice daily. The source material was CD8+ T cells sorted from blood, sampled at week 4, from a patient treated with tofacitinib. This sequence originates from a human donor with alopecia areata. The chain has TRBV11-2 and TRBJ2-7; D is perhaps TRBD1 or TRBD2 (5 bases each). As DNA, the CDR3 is TGTGCCAGCAGTTCCACTCGGGACCCGGCGAACGAGCAGTACTTC. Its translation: CASSSTRDPANEQYF.